Included here is one T cell receptor beta chain sequence, with context. One end of the junction is discordant with germline, which a read error may explain. The sample originates from a study of molecular identifiers for immune sequencing clone quantification. The bulk TCR libraries were made with methods described before and with listed TCR primers. Using its own MiXCR run on the PCR reads, TCRdb lists one record per CDR3 protein. The profile shows some 590,000 distinct CDR3 sequences, about 25% of them singletons. The CDR3 covers 10 residues. The sequence was obtained from a human donor in good health. Some libraries in this study had Jurkat cell RNA spiked in. Sequencing was done on a sample of naive CD8+ T cells from blood, with Jurkat cell RNA spiked in. Stated subset: FACS-sorted CD8+CD4-CCR7+CD45RA+ naive T cells. The chain uses TRBV12-3 or TRBV12-4 and TRBJ2-2; D remains ambiguous. The CDR3 DNA sequence: TGTGCCAGCAGCTCCCTGGAGCTGTTATTT. Encoded protein: CASSSLELLF.